This T cell receptor (beta chain) comes out of a study of cytomegalovirus exposure and HLA in healthy donors. Study findings and constraints: Previously analyzed data showed that most TCR beta V segments were productive at a frequency of about 87% or about 30%. Only CMV serostatus was available as immune exposure information. Specificity of a few CMV-associated chains for CMV antigens was verified in vitro.

Note on this clone: The antigen remains undetermined.

Researchers ran the PCR with 60 Vbeta and 13 Jbeta primers. Measured with immunoSEQ multiplex PCR; TCRdb has only the in-frame clones, and not every one. There are 55,000 to 80,000 clones in the sample; roughly 82% occur only once, and roughly an eighth lies in the top ten. Trimming left V 0 bases short and J 6 bases short, with 14 bases between. Germline CDR1 and CDR2: LGHNA and YSLEER. CDR3 size: 15 residues. The chain combines TRBV4-3 with TRBJ1-2; weak D call: TRBD1 (6 bases). This clonotype was sampled from a man in his 70s in good health and CMV-seronegative. The sample consisted of PBMCs. CDR3 protein: CASSQDSGGEDGYTF. In DNA, the CDR3 is TGCGCCAGCAGCCAAGATTCGGGGGGCGAGGATGGCTACACCTTC.